This passage covers 26 T cell receptor beta chains from one sample sequenced in a study of blood T cell repertoires in COVID-19. TCRdb's copy holds only in-frame clones and misses some; the assay was immunoSEQ multiplex PCR. Seen here are 120,000 or so clones, roughly 85% observed once, and the top ten hold about 25%. Sample: peripheral blood. Receptor source: a human donor in a cohort sampled during active COVID-19.

This clone was counted a few times. The V gene is TRBV11-2, the J gene TRBJ2-1, with D possibly matching TRBD1 (6 bases). Trimming removed 5 bases from V and 5 bases from J, with 13 bases in between. This CDR3 comprises 14 residues. Germline lookup yields CDR1 SGHAT and CDR2 FQNNGV. The CDR3 reads CASSPRTANNEQFF. CDR3 DNA: TGTGCCAGCAGCCCCAGGACAGCAAACAATGAGCAGTTCTTC. The complete variable domain, with remaining parts taken from reference TRBV11-2 and TRBJ2-1, reads EAGVAQSPRYKIIEKRQSVAFWCNPISGHATLYWYQQILGQGPKLLIQFQNNGVVDDSQLPKDRFSAERLKGVDSTLKIQPAKLEDSAVYLCASSPRTANNEQFFGPGTRLTVL.

A single count supports this clone. The chain recombines TRBV7-9 with TRBJ2-3; 9 bases are a match to TRBD2. This CDR3 is built from 14 residues. With V trimmed by 4 bases and J by 6 bases, 5 bases remained unmatched. Looked up from germline, CDR1 is SEHNR and CDR2 is FQNEAQ (reference sequence). The DNA for the CDR3 is TGTGCCAGCAGCTCCGGACTAGCGTCGGATACGCAGTATTTT. As protein: CASSSGLASDTQYF.

This chain uses TRBV7-2 with TRBJ2-4, with D possibly matching TRBD2 (5 bases). V lost 3 bases and J 9 bases, leaving 9 bases between the germline ends. Germline V gives CDR1 SGHTA, CDR2 FQGNSA. The CDR3 contains 12 residues. The CDR3 region has the DNA TGTGCCAGCAGCTTGAGAGGAGGCATTCAGTACTTC. Translating it yields CASSLRGGIQYF.

V is TRBV30 and J is TRBJ1-4; possibly TRBD1 for D (6 bases). This CDR3 is built from 12 residues. The germline gives CDR1 GTSNPN, CDR2 SVGIG (reference sequence). V was clipped by 2 bases and J by 12 bases, with 13 bases between them. The CDR3 loop reads CAWSPQGWELFF. For the CDR3, the DNA is TGTGCCTGGAGTCCCCAGGGGTGGGAACTGTTTTTT.

The J gene is TRBJ2-2, the V gene TRBV27, with TRBD1 identical over 9 bases. The CDR3 has 15 residues. V trimming: 6 bases; J trimming: 5 bases; junction bases outside the gene matches: 7. Germline CDR1 MNHEY, CDR2 SMNVEV (reference sequence). CDR3 amino acids: CASRSRDRDTGELFF. CDR3 sequence (DNA): TGTGCCAGCAGATCCCGGGACAGGGATACCGGGGAGCTGTTTTTT.

The rearrangement joins TRBV28 to TRBJ1-4, with TRBD1 as a possible D gene (6 bases). The V and J ends lost 7 bases and 7 bases respectively, with 16 bases between them. Germline values: CDR1 MDHEN, CDR2 SYDVKM. The CDR3 extends over 14 amino acids. CDR3: CASISGTFGEKLFF. The CDR3, as DNA: TGTGCCAGCATCTCGGGGACATTCGGTGAAAAACTGTTTTTT.

This clone was detected only a few times. The genes are TRBV5-1 and TRBJ1-5; 8 bases line up with TRBD1. Trimming removed 4 bases from V and 3 bases from J; junction bases left unmatched: 6. CDR3 length: 15 residues. CDR1 and CDR2 from the germline V gene are SGHRS and YFSETQ. The DNA of the CDR3 is TGCGCCAGCAGCGCCGGACAGGGTGACAATCAGCCCCAGCATTTT. Its translation: CASSAGQGDNQPQHF.

CDR3 region: CASSTIAGPRYNEQFF. The CDR3 DNA is TGTGCCAGCAGCACCATAGCGGGGCCGCGGTACAATGAGCAGTTCTTC. The J gene is TRBJ2-1, the V gene TRBV11-1; 8 bases align to TRBD2. CDR3 length equals 16 residues. Germline values: CDR1 SGHAT, CDR2 FQDESV (reference sequence). Losses at the gene ends were 5 bases for V and 4 bases for J; bases not matched to a gene: 10.

The V and J genes are TRBV19 and TRBJ2-7; a weak D match, TRBD1 (6 bases). V gave up 1 base and J gave up 6 bases, with 13 bases separating them. Germline V gene lookup returns CDR1 LNHDA and CDR2 SQIVND (reference sequence). The CDR3 length is 14 residues. The CDR3 reads CASSIGDFRGEQYF. CDR3 nucleotide sequence: TGTGCCAGTAGTATAGGCGATTTCAGGGGCGAGCAGTACTTC.

The genes are TRBV5-1 and TRBJ1-4; D remains unclear. Germline CDR1 reads SGHRS; CDR2 reads YFSETQ. The V end was cut by 0 bases, the J end by 8 bases, with 8 bases between. CDR3 size: 13 residues. This CDR3 is CASSLASWEKLFF. DNA of the CDR3: TGCGCCAGCAGCTTGGCCAGTTGGGAAAAACTGTTTTTT.

This chain joins TRBV5-8 and TRBJ2-3, with 9 nucleotides matching TRBD2. The germline V gene encodes CDR1 SGHTS and CDR2 YDEGEE. CDR3 length: 17 amino acids. J lost 2 bases, V lost 0 bases, and 7 bases had no gene match. The CDR3 DNA is TGTGCCAGCAGCTTGGGCTCGGCTAGCGGGGCCACAGATACGCAGTATTTT. Residues: CASSLGSASGATDTQYF. The entire variable domain, with the rest obtained from reference TRBV5-8 and TRBJ2-3, is as follows: EAGVTQSPTHLIKTRGQQATLRCSPISGHTSVYWYQQALGLGLQFLLWYDEGEERNRGNFPPRFSGRQFPNYSSELNVNALELEDSALYLCASSLGSASGATDTQYFGPGTRLTVL.

This rearrangement joins TRBV24-1 to TRBJ1-2, with D tentatively TRBD1 (6 bases). This CDR3 contains 12 residues. Germline values: CDR1 KGHDR, CDR2 SFDVKD. Trimming pared 6 bases from V and 8 bases from J, leaving 12 bases between. CDR3 in amino acids: CATSRQGYGYTF. CDR3 bases: TGTGCCACCAGTCGTCAGGGGTACGGCTACACCTTC.

The rearrangement joins TRBV30 to TRBJ1-4; TRBD1 might be the D (5 bases). Trimming shortened V by 2 bases and J by 5 bases, and 9 bases separated the two germline ends. The CDR3 runs to 13 residues. Germline CDR1 reads GTSNPN; CDR2 reads SVGIG (reference sequence). The CDR3 DNA reads as TGTGCCTGGAGTCGGGGGTTAAATGAAAAACTGTTTTTT. The encoded protein is CAWSRGLNEKLFF.

The chain combines TRBV9 with TRBJ1-1; tentatively, D is TRBD1 (6 bases). Per the germline V gene, CDR1 is SGDLS and CDR2 is YYNGEE. CDR3 length: 14 amino acids. Trimming left V 0 bases short and J 2 bases short, with 8 bases between. CDR3: CASSVGGQNTEAFF. The CDR3 nucleotides read TGTGCCAGCAGCGTAGGGGGACAAAACACTGAAGCTTTCTTT.

This clone is a singleton in its sample. The J gene is TRBJ2-2, the V gene TRBV19; TRBD1 aligns across 7 bases. This CDR3 has 16 residues. The V segment lost 7 bases and the J segment 0 bases; nucleotides outside the gene matches: 8. Per the germline V gene, CDR1 is LNHDA and CDR2 is SQIVND (reference sequence). The CDR3 is CASKLGGTANTGELFF. The CDR3, as DNA: TGTGCCAGTAAGCTAGGTGGGACAGCGAACACCGGGGAGCTGTTTTTT.

The rearrangement joins TRBV7-6 to TRBJ1-1; the D gene is possibly TRBD1 (5 bases). This CDR3 is built from 13 residues. V was clipped by 5 bases and J by 4 bases, with 11 bases between them. Germline CDR1 is SGHVS and CDR2 is FNYEAQ. The chain's CDR3 is CASSKERGTEAFF. In DNA form, the CDR3 reads TGTGCCAGCAGCAAGGAAAGGGGCACTGAAGCTTTCTTT.

The rearrangement uses TRBV11-2 and TRBJ2-5; TRBD2 aligns across 14 bases. This CDR3 has 17 residues. Germline CDR1 reads SGHAT; CDR2 reads FQNNGV. The trim removed 5 bases at V and 4 bases at J, leaving 9 bases unmatched. CDR3 sequence: CASSRGLAGGLGETQYF. In nucleotides, the CDR3 is TGTGCCAGCAGCCGCGGACTAGCGGGAGGCTTGGGAGAGACCCAGTACTTC.

The V call is TRBV6-5, the J call TRBJ2-3; perhaps TRBD1 as D (6 bases). The length of the CDR3 is 15 residues. Trimming left V 7 bases short and J 0 bases short, with 14 bases between. Per germline, CDR1 MNHEY and CDR2 SVGAGI. The CDR3 here is CASTPRGHSTDTQYF. The CDR3 bases are TGTGCCAGCACCCCCAGGGGTCATAGCACAGATACGCAGTATTTT.

CDR3 nucleotide sequence: TGCGCCAGCAGTCAGAGGGACAGAACTTATGGCTACACCTTC. Its translation: CASSQRDRTYGYTF. The rearrangement uses TRBV23-1 and TRBJ1-2, with 7 bases matching TRBD1. TRBV23-1 is an ORF, with its function uncertain. After removal of 3 bases from V and 5 bases from J, the junction contained 6 bases not matched to a gene. The CDR3 contains 14 residues.

The V gene is TRBV18, the J gene TRBJ1-1; maybe TRBD1 (6 bases). CDR1 is KGHSH, CDR2 LQKENI, per germline. This CDR3 spans 14 amino acids. Trimming took off 3 bases at V and 6 bases at J, with 14 bases between the two ends. The CDR3 DNA is TGTGCCAGCTCACCCACCCAGGGGTGGGCTGAAGCTTTCTTT. It yields the protein CASSPTQGWAEAFF.

This chain connects TRBV21-1 to TRBJ2-7; TRBD2 was called by the table and not checked on the DNA. TRBV21-1 is a known pseudogene. There are 14 residues in the CDR3. For the CDR3, the DNA is TGTGCCAGCAGCAACACCGCGTCCTCCTCCGAGCAGTACTTC. Protein: CASSNTASSSEQYF.

The CDR3 DNA is TGTGCCAGCAGTTCCGACATGAGCAATCAGCCCCAGCATTTT. Residues: CASSSDMSNQPQHF. V usage is TRBV28 and J usage is TRBJ1-5, with unresolved D. Germline CDR1 MDHEN, CDR2 SYDVKM. V lost 4 bases, J lost 1 base, and 8 bases lay in between. The CDR3 consists of 14 residues.

Details on this clone: Germline and junction disagree at one end, which may indicate a read error. The J gene is TRBJ2-3, the V gene TRBV5-4, with TRBD2 identical over 9 bases. This CDR3 comprises 16 residues. From germline, CDR1 is SGHNT and CDR2 YYREEE (reference sequence). The CDR3 loop is CASTLRLAASTDTQYF. CDR3 coding DNA: TGTGCCAGCACCTTGCGACTAGCGGCTAGCACAGATACGCAGTATTTT.

This chain connects TRBV7-2 to TRBJ1-4; possibly TRBD1 for D (6 bases). Germline lookup yields CDR1 SGHTA and CDR2 FQGNSA. The ends were cut back, 1 base at V and 8 bases at J, with 14 bases in the middle. The CDR3 loop spans 15 amino acids. CDR3 in DNA: TGTGCCAGCAGCTTAGGGGGGGGCGCTGAGGAAAAACTGTTTTTT. This sequence encodes CASSLGGGAEEKLFF. The full variable domain, in which reference TRBV7-2 and TRBJ1-4 provide the parts outside the CDR3, is GAGVSQSPSNKVTEKGKDVELRCDPISGHTALYWYRQSLGQGLEFLIYFQGNSAPDKSGLPSDRFSAERTGGSVSTLTIQRTQQEDSAVYLCASSLGGGAEEKLFFGSGTQLSVL.

The chain links TRBV30 to TRBJ2-2, with TRBD1 matching over 7 bases. Germline assignment: CDR1 GTSNPN and CDR2 SVGIG (reference sequence). V was clipped by 5 bases and J by 5 bases; unmatched bases: 20. CDR3 length: 18 amino acids. CDR3 amino acids: CAWHRDSPLGMSTGELFF. Here the CDR3 DNA reads TGTGCCTGGCACCGGGACAGCCCCCTGGGAATGTCTACCGGGGAGCTGTTTTTT.

The V gene is TRBV7-3, the J gene TRBJ1-6; D may be TRBD1 (5 bases). The CDR3 is 14 amino acids. V lost 2 bases and J 10 bases, leaving 12 bases between the germline ends. CDR1 is SGHTA, CDR2 FQGTGA, per germline. DNA for the CDR3: TGTGCCAGCAGCTTACAGGGCTCTTGGTCACCCCTCCACTTT. This gives the protein CASSLQGSWSPLHF.